The 18 T cell receptor beta chains presented below share a single source sample, sequenced in a study of OX40 agonist ivuxolimab in advanced cancers. This table comes from immunoSEQ multiplex PCR, and its TCRdb copy is limited to in-frame clones, with some not included. Of around 76,000 clones in the sample, approximately 86% are singletons; the top ten hold roughly 8%. Sequenced here: CD4+ or CD8+ T cells sorted from blood, sampled in a trial of the OX40 agonist ivuxolimab. All receptors come from an adult with an advanced solid tumor such as melanoma, head and neck, liver or kidney cancer.

A note on this clone: The junction departs from the called germline gene at one end, perhaps through a read error. In DNA form, the CDR3 reads TGTGCCAGCAGTATATCCCGAGCTAGCAATCAGCCCCAGCATTTT. Translated: CASSISRASNQPQHF. The chain couples TRBV27 to TRBJ1-5, with D uncertain. CDR1 and CDR2 from the germline V gene are MNHEY and SMNVEV (reference sequence). CDR3 length: 15 amino acids.

This clone was counted only a few times. This chain connects TRBV5-6 to TRBJ2-7; 8 bases map to TRBD1. Trimming removed 4 bases from V and 12 bases from J; junction bases left unmatched: 9. Germline-derived CDR1 and CDR2 are SGHDT and YYEEEE. This CDR3 contains 12 residues. The CDR3 DNA sequence: TGTGCCAGCAGCAACGATGGACAGGGAGGGTACTTC. It translates to CASSNDGQGGYF.

This clone has just a few counts. The genes are TRBV19 and TRBJ2-3; 9 positions match TRBD1. There are 15 residues in the CDR3. CDR1 and CDR2 (germline): LNHDA, SQIVND (reference sequence). V trimming: 3 bases; J trimming: 4 bases; junction bases outside the gene matches: 5. In DNA form, the CDR3 reads TGTGCCAGTAGTATGGGGGACAGGGCCGCAGATACGCAGTATTTT. The encoded protein is CASSMGDRAADTQYF.

The chain recombines TRBV9 with TRBJ2-3; D gene ambiguous. CDR1 is SGDLS and CDR2 is YYNGEE in the germline V gene. V was trimmed by 4 bases and J by 4 bases, leaving 13 bases between them. This CDR3 contains 14 residues. The CDR3, as DNA: TGTGCCAGCAGCCCTAGGTCGGCTTCAGATACGCAGTATTTT. Its protein product is CASSPRSASDTQYF.

J is TRBJ1-1 and V is TRBV7-9; a weak D match, TRBD1 (5 bases). The CDR3 is 11 residues long. The ends were cut back, 1 base at V and 8 bases at J, with 5 bases in the middle. Germline lookup yields CDR1 SEHNR and CDR2 FQNEAQ (reference sequence). The CDR3, as DNA: TGTGCCAGCAGCTTAGACAGGGAAGCTTTCTTT. This codes for CASSLDREAFF.

The chain employs TRBV5-4 and TRBJ2-1; possibly TRBD1 for D (6 bases). V shed 4 bases and J shed 8 bases, with 16 bases lying between them. This CDR3 is 14 amino acids long. Germline-derived CDR1 and CDR2 are SGHNT and YYREEE (reference sequence). For the CDR3, the DNA is TGTGCCAGCAGCCCTCAGGGGAATGCGTATGAGCAGTTCTTC. This translates into CASSPQGNAYEQFF.

V usage is TRBV9 and J usage is TRBJ2-1; the match to TRBD2 covers 8 bases. Germline V gene sequence: CDR1 SGDLS, CDR2 YYNGEE. Germline trimming cut 1 base from V and 2 bases from J; bases unmatched to any gene: 11. This CDR3 is 18 amino acids long. For the CDR3, the DNA is TGTGCCAGCAGCGTAAGCGGGGGTACTCGAGGGGCCTACAATGAGCAGTTCTTC. Its protein product is CASSVSGGTRGAYNEQFF.

V gene TRBV4-3 combines with J gene TRBJ1-4; 8 nucleotides match TRBD1. CDR1 is LGHNA and CDR2 is YSLEER in the germline V gene. Germline trimming cut 2 bases from V and 8 bases from J; bases unmatched to any gene: 13. This CDR3 region has 17 residues. The DNA for the CDR3 is TGCGCCAGCAGCCAAAGCCCGTTTGGACAGGGTGGGGAAAAACTGTTTTTT. This encodes CASSQSPFGQGGEKLFF.

The chain combines TRBV7-9 with TRBJ1-1, with D perhaps TRBD1 (5 bases). This CDR3 is 12 amino acids long. V gave up 5 bases and J gave up 7 bases, with 11 bases separating them. CDR1 and CDR2 from the germline V gene are SEHNR and FQNEAQ (reference sequence). CDR3 sequence reads: CASSLFGGEAFF. CDR3 coding DNA: TGTGCCAGCAGCCTCTTCGGGGGTGAAGCTTTCTTT. The whole variable domain, filled in from reference TRBV7-9 and TRBJ1-1, reads DTGVSQNPRHKITKRGQNVTFRCDPISEHNRLYWYRQTLGQGPEFLTYFQNEAQLEKSRLLSDRFSAERPKGSFSTLEIQRTEQGDSAMYLCASSLFGGEAFFGQGTRLTVV.

The J gene is TRBJ1-1, the V gene TRBV5-1; D not resolved. Germline-derived CDR1 and CDR2 are SGHRS and YFSETQ. The CDR3 contains 16 residues. The V and J ends lost 2 bases and 1 base respectively, with 15 bases between them. Here the CDR3 DNA reads TGCGCCAGCAGCTTTCGAAGGCGCGAATCGAACACTGAAGCTTTCTTT. Translating it yields CASSFRRRESNTEAFF.

Comments on this clone: Other DNA sequences in the same sample also yield this CDR3. The chain links TRBV5-1 to TRBJ2-3, with no clear D. There are 14 residues in the CDR3. The germline gives CDR1 SGHRS, CDR2 YFSETQ. V lost 0 bases, J lost 1 base, and 6 bases lay in between. The CDR3 protein is CASSLGHRTDTQYF. CDR3 in DNA: TGCGCCAGCAGCTTGGGCCACCGCACAGATACGCAGTATTTT.

The rearrangement joins TRBV5-1 to TRBJ2-2; D is possibly TRBD1 (7 bases). The CDR3 totals 14 residues. Trimming shortened V by 0 bases and J by 16 bases, and 19 bases separated the two germline ends. Germline-derived CDR1 and CDR2 are SGHRS and YFSETQ. The CDR3 DNA reads as TGCGCCAGCAGCTTGGCCCCCAGGGGGGCATCTCGGTTTTTT. Protein sequence: CASSLAPRGASRFF. The complete variable domain, with remaining parts taken from reference TRBV5-1 and TRBJ2-2, reads KAGVTQTPRYLIKTRGQQVTLSCSPISGHRSVSWYQQTPGQGLQFLFEYFSETQRNKGNFPGRFSGRQFSNSRSEMNVSTLELGDSALYLCASSLAPRGASRFFGEGSRLTVL.

The rearrangement joins TRBV6-1 to TRBJ2-3; D unresolved. The CDR3 sequence is 11 residues long. Germline-derived CDR1 and CDR2 are MNHNS and SASEGT. The V end lost 3 bases, the J end lost 6 bases, and 4 bases lay between the germline ends. Here the CDR3 reads CASSDRDTQYF. The CDR3 DNA reads TGTGCCAGCAGTGATCGGGATACGCAGTATTTT.

The chain is built from TRBV9 and TRBJ1-1, with TRBD1 identical over 7 bases. The ends lost 0 bases at V and 4 bases at J; junction bases unmatched: 0. Per the germline V gene, CDR1 is SGDLS and CDR2 is YYNGEE. The CDR3 length is 13 residues. The CDR3 DNA follows: TGTGCCAGCAGCGTAGGACAGGGCACTGAAGCTTTCTTT. Translation: CASSVGQGTEAFF.

The chain couples TRBV27 to TRBJ2-1; no reliable D call. The ends were cut back, 4 bases at V and 7 bases at J, with 17 bases in the middle. This CDR3 comprises 15 residues. Germline V CDR1 and CDR2: MNHEY, SMNVEV (reference sequence). In DNA form, the CDR3 reads TGTGCCAGCAGTTCAATCCAGGCTTTTCGGAATGAGCAGTTCTTC. Amino acid sequence: CASSSIQAFRNEQFF.

The chain uses TRBV6-5 and TRBJ2-7; no firm D call. The CDR3 has 10 amino acids. V was cut by 7 bases and J by 4 bases, with 5 bases left in between. Per the germline V gene, CDR1 is MNHEY and CDR2 is SVGAGI. Here the CDR3 reads CASTSYEQYF. CDR3 in DNA: TGTGCCAGCACCTCATACGAGCAGTACTTC.

This clone was seen only a few times. This chain connects TRBV27 to TRBJ1-2; possibly TRBD1 for D (5 bases). This CDR3 has 15 residues. V was pared by 2 bases and J by 0 bases, with 10 bases between. The germline CDR1 and CDR2 sequences are MNHEY and SMNVEV (reference sequence). CDR3 region: CASSLNRLSNYGYTF. The CDR3 DNA reads TGTGCCAGCAGTTTAAACAGGCTGTCTAACTATGGCTACACCTTC.

The rearrangement links TRBV29-1 to TRBJ2-1; 7 positions match TRBD1. The CDR3 is 15 residues long. Losses at the gene ends were 3 bases for V and 4 bases for J; bases not matched to a gene: 9. Germline loops: CDR1 SQVTM, CDR2 ANQGSEA. The CDR3 DNA reads TGCAGCGTTGACTTCCGGGACAGCCGTTACAATGAGCAGTTCTTC. This codes for CSVDFRDSRYNEQFF.